The 2 T cell receptor beta chains reported below all come from one sample, sequenced in a study of blood T cell repertoires in COVID-19. The table came from immunoSEQ multiplex PCR; TCRdb's copy has only in-frame clones and leaves some out. The table records almost 200,000 clones, about 90% of them present only once. Sequencing was performed on PBMCs or T cells enriched from blood (not recorded which). The receptors here all came from a woman under 30 who had recovered from COVID-19.

The chain uses TRBV5-8 and TRBJ1-1; a weak D match, TRBD1 (5 bases). Trimming took 2 bases from V and 4 from J, leaving 12 bases between them. The CDR3 totals 14 residues. The germline V gene has CDR1 SGHTS and CDR2 YDEGEE. CDR3 residues: CASSFWQGGTEAFF. In nucleotides, the CDR3 is TGTGCCAGCAGCTTTTGGCAGGGTGGCACTGAAGCTTTCTTT. Full variable domain (missing parts from reference TRBV5-8 and TRBJ1-1): EAGVTQSPTHLIKTRGQQATLRCSPISGHTSVYWYQQALGLGLQFLLWYDEGEERNRGNFPPRFSGRQFPNYSSELNVNALELEDSALYLCASSFWQGGTEAFFGQGTRLTVV.

The chain links TRBV6-5 to TRBJ2-7; 8 bases line up with TRBD1. The J segment lost 1 base and the V segment lost 6 bases, leaving 8 bases of the junction unmatched. This CDR3 contains 15 residues. The V gene's germline CDR1 is MNHEY and CDR2 SVGAGI. This chain's CDR3 is CASRPGTGESYEQYF. CDR3 bases: TGTGCCAGCAGGCCCGGGACAGGAGAATCCTACGAGCAGTACTTC.